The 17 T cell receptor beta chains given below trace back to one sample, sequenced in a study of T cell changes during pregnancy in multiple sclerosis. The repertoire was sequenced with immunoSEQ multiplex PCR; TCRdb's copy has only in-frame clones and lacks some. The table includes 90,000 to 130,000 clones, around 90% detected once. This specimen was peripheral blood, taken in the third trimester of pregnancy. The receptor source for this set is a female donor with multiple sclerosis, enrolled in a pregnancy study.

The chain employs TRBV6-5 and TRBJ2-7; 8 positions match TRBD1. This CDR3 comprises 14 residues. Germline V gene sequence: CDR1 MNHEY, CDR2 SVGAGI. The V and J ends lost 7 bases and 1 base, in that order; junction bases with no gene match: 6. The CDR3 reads CASNRQGSSYEQYF. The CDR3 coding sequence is TGTGCCAGCAACAGACAGGGGTCGTCCTACGAGCAGTACTTC.

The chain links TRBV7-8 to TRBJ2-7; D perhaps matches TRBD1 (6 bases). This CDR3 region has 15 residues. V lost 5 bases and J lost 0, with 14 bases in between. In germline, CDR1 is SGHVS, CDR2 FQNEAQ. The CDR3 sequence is CASSPGQLTSYEQYF. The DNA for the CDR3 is TGTGCCAGCAGCCCAGGACAGCTTACCTCCTACGAGCAGTACTTC. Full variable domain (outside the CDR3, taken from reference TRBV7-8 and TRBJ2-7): GAGVSQSPRYKVAKRGQDVALRCDPISGHVSLFWYQQALGQGPEFLTYFQNEAQLDKSGLPSDRFFAERPEGSVSTLKIQRTQQEDSAVYLCASSPGQLTSYEQYFGPGTRLTVT.

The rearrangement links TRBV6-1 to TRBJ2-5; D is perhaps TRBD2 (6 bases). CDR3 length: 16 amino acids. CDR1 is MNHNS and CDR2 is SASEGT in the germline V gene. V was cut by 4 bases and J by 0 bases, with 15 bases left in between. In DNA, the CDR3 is TGTGCCAGCAGTGTCCGGGACTTTAAGTACCAAGAGACCCAGTACTTC. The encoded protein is CASSVRDFKYQETQYF.

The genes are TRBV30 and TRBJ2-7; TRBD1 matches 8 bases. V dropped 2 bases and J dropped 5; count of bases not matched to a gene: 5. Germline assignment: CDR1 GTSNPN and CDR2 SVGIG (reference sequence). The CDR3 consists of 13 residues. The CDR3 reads CAWSWTGQNEQYF. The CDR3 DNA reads TGTGCCTGGAGTTGGACAGGGCAAAACGAGCAGTACTTC.

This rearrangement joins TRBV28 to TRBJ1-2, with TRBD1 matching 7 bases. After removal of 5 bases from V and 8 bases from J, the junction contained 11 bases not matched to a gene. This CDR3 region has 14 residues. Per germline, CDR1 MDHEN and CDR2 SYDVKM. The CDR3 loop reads CASSPAQTGHGYTF. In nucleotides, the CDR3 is TGTGCCAGCAGTCCCGCCCAGACAGGGCACGGCTACACCTTC.

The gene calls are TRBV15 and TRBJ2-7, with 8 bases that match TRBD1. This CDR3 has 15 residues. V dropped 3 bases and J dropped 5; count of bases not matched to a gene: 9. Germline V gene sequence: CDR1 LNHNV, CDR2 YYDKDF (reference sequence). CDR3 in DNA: TGTGCCACCAGCAGTCCCAGGGGGCGAGTCAACGAGCAGTACTTC. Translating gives CATSSPRGRVNEQYF.

CDR3 nucleotides: TGTGCCAGCAGCTTAGTTTCCGGGGAGACCCAGTACTTC. Its translation: CASSLVSGETQYF. The chain couples TRBV7-2 to TRBJ2-5, with D unclear. CDR3 length: 13 residues. Germline V lookup: CDR1 SGHTA, CDR2 FQGNSA. The ends were cut back, 1 base at V and 5 bases at J, with 8 bases in the middle.

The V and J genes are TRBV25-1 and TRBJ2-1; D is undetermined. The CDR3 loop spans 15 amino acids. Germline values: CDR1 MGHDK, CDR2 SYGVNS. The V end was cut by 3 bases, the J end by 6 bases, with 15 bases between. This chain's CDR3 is CASSEWQALTNEQFF. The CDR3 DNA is TGTGCCAGCAGTGAGTGGCAGGCACTCACCAATGAGCAGTTCTTC.

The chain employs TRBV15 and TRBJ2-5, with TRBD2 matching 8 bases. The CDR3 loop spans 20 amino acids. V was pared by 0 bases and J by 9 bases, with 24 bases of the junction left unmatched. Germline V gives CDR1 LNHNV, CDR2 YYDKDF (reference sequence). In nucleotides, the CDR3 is TGTGCCACCAGCAGAGATCGCAGCTTCGGGGTAGCGGGGACACCCGGGGCCCAGTACTTC. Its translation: CATSRDRSFGVAGTPGAQYF.

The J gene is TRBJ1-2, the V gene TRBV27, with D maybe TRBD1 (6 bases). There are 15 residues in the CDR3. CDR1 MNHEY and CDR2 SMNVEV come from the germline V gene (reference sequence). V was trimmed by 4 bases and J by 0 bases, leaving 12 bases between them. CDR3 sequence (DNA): TGTGCCAGCAGTTCACAGGGTCAACCTAACTATGGCTACACCTTC. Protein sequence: CASSSQGQPNYGYTF.

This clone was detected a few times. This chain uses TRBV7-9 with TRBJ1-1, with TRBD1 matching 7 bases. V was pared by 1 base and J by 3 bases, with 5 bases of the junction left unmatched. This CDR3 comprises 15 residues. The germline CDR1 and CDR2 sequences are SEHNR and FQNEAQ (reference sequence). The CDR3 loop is CASSLGGRGDTEAFF. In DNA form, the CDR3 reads TGTGCCAGCAGCTTAGGGGGCAGGGGGGACACTGAAGCTTTCTTT.

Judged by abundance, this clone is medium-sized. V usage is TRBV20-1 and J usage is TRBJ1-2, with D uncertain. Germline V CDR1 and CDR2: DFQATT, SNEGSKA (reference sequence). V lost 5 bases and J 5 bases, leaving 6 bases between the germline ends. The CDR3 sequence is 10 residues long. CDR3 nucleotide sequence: TGCAGTGCTCAGGAATATGGCTACACCTTC. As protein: CSAQEYGYTF.

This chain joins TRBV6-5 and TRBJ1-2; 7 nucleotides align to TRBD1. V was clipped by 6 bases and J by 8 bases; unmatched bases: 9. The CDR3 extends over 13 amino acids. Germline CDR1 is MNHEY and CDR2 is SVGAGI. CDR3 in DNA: TGTGCCAGCAGAATGGGGACAGTCAACGGCTACACCTTC. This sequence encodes CASRMGTVNGYTF.

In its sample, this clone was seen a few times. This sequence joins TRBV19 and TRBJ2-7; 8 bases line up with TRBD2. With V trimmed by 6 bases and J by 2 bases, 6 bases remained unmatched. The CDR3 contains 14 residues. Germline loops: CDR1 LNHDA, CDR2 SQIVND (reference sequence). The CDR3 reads CASSTSGSTYEQYF. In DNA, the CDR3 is TGTGCCAGTAGCACCAGCGGGAGTACCTACGAGCAGTACTTC.

CDR3 residues: CASSETWGGQPQHF. CDR3 in DNA: TGTGCCAGCAGCGAAACATGGGGCGGACAGCCCCAGCATTTT. V is TRBV6-4 and J is TRBJ1-5; TRBD1 might be the D (5 bases). Germline assignment: CDR1 MRHNA and CDR2 SNTAGT. The length of the CDR3 is 14 residues. Trimming cost V 6 bases and J 7 bases, with 16 bases left between them.

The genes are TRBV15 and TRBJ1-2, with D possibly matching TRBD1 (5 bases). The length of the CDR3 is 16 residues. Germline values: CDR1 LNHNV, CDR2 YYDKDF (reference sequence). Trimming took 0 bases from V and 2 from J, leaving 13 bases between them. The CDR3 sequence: CATSRDTQGANYGYTF. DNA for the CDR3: TGTGCCACCAGCAGAGATACTCAAGGGGCCAACTATGGCTACACCTTC.

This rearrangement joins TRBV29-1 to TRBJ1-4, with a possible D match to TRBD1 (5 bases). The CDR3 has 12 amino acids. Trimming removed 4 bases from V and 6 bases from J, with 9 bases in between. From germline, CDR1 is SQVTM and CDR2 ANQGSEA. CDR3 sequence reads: CSVARDDEKLFF. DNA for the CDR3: TGCAGCGTTGCCAGGGATGATGAAAAACTGTTTTTT. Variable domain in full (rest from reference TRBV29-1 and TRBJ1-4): SAVISQKPSRDICQRGTSLTIQCQVDSQVTMMFWYRQQPGQSLTLIATANQGSEATYESGFVIDKFPISRPNLTFSTLTVSNMSPEDSSIYLCSVARDDEKLFFGSGTQLSVL.